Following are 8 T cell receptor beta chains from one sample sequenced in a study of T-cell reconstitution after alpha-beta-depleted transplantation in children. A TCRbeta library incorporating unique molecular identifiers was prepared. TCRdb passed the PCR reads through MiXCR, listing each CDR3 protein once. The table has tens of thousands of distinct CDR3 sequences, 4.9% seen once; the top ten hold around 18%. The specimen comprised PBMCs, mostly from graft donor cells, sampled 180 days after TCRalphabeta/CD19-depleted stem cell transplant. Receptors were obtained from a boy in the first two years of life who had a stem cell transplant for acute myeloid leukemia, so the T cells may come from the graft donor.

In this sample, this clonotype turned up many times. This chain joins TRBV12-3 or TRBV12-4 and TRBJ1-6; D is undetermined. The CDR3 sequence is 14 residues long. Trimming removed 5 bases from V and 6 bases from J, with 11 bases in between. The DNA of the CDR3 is TGTGCCAGCAGTCTGTGGTACAGTAATTCACCCCTCCACTTT. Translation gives CASSLWYSNSPLHF.

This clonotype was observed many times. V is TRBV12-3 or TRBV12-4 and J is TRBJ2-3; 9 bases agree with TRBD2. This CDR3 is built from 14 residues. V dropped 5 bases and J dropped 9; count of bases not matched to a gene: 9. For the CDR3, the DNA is TGTGCCAGCAGTCCCAGCGGGGGGAATCGGACGCAGTATTTT. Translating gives CASSPSGGNRTQYF.

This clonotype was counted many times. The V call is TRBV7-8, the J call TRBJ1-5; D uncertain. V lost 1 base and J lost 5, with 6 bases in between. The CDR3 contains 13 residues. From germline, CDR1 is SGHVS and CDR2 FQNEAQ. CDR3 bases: TGTGCCAGCAGCTTAGTAGGTGATCAGCCCCAGCATTTT. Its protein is CASSLVGDQPQHF.

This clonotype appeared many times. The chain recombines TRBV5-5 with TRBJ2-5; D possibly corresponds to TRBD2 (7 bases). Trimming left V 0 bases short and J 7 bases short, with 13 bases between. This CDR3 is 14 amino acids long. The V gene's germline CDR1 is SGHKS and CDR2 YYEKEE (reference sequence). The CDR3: CASSLGQGRGTQYF. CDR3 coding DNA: TGTGCCAGCAGCTTGGGGCAGGGGAGGGGGACCCAGTACTTC. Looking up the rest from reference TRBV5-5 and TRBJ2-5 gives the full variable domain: DAGVTQSPTHLIKTRGQQVTLRCSPISGHKSVSWYQQVLGQGPQFIFQYYEKEERGRGNFPDRFSARQFPNYSSELNVNALLLGDSALYLCASSLGQGRGTQYFGPGTRLLVL.

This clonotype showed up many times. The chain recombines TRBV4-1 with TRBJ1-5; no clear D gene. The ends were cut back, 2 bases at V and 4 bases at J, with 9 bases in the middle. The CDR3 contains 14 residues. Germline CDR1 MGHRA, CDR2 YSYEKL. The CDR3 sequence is CASSQSGDNQPQHF. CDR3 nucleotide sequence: TGCGCCAGCAGCCAATCGGGAGATAATCAGCCCCAGCATTTT.

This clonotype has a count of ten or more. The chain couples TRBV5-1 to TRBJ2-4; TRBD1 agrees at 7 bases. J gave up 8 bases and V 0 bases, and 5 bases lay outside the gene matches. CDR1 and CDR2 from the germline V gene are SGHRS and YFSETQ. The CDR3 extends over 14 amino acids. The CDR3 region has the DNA TGCGCCAGCAGCTTGGAAGGGACAGCGGACATTCAGTACTTC. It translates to CASSLEGTADIQYF.

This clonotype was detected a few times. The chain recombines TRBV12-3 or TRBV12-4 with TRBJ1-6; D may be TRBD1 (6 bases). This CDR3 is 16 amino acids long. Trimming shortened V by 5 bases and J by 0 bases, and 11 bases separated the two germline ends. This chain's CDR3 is CASSQGGDSYNSPLHF. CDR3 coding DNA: TGTGCCAGCAGTCAAGGGGGGGACTCCTATAATTCACCCCTCCACTTT.

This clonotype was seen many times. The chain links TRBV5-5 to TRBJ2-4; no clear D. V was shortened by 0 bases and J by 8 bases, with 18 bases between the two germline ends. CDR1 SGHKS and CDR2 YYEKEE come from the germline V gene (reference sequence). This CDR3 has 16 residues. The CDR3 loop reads CASSLVPGPFEDIQYF. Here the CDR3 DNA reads TGTGCCAGCAGCTTGGTGCCAGGCCCATTCGAGGACATTCAGTACTTC.